This entry features one T cell receptor (beta chain) sequence. Its antigen is not yet known. No much larger clonotype is one base removed from it; base qualities were not supplied. This sample was included in a study of T-cell memory formation after mild COVID-19 (dated by TCRdb to about 2021). Notes on the research overall: TCR sequence clusters from the two donors were found to be largely donor specific. Two young, previously healthy adult volunteers, one female and one male, were included in the cohort. T-cell clones expanding and contracting after mild COVID-19 in two donors were tracked by longitudinal TCRalpha and TCRbeta repertoire sequencing.

Ficoll-Paque density gradient centrifugation was the method used to isolate PBMCs. V is pared back by 5 bases and J by 7 bases, with 18 bases lying between the germline termini. CDR1 and CDR2 were assigned from the germline V gene as SNHLY and FYNNEI. From its cysteine to its phenylalanine, the CDR3 spans 15 amino acids. Only the CDR3 part of the read is kept: 45 bases, read in frame from the first base. Sequenced on an Illumina NovaSeq 6000. cDNA libraries for TCRalpha and TCRbeta were prepared by 5'RACE using constant-segment primers, with sample barcodes and unique molecular identifiers added. Trizol reagent was used to extract RNA from every sample. Library amplification was performed in two PCR steps, and a second sample barcode and Illumina TruSeq adapters were introduced in the second step. Sequencing of libraries was performed on an Illumina NovaSeq with 2 x 150 bp paired-end reads. The original pipeline was this. The reads were demultiplexed and collapsed into UMI-guided consensus sequences using migec v1.2.7. With mixcr v2.1.11, UMI consensuses were aligned to TRA and TRB V and J templates and assembled into clonotypes. Clonotypes were classified as expanded or contracted when called significant by both edgeR and NoisET, with noise models trained on biological replicates. For edgeR calls, the thresholds were a false discovery rate-adjusted p below 0.01 and a log2 fold-change of 1. As an exploratory analysis of dynamics, max-normalized trajectories of the 1000 most abundant clonotypes were examined by PCA with hierarchical clustering. Each responding clone was given a CD4 or CD8 phenotype based on the CD4+ and CD8+ repertoires, which had been sequenced separately. TCRdb took the public reads, trimmed them with fastp at Q25, ran MiXCR for clone calling and kept in-frame beta chains. Identical CDR3 protein sequences are pooled into one entry, listed with their most common genes and DNA. These V and J calls rely on TCRdb rather than the paper's analysis. The sample yields 200,000 to 250,000 distinct CDR3 sequences; about 17% were counted once. Roughly 3.6% of the sample lies in the top ten.

Overall study results and their limits: Only a couple of mild cases were covered in the study, and larger cohorts including severe cases with pre-infection samples were considered necessary. Some responding clones were found in pre-infection memory, which suggests that pre-existing cross-reactive memory T cells took part in the SARS-CoV-2 response. Contracting CD4+ clones appeared mostly in the CM and EM memory subsets, whereas CD8+ clones were enriched in EMRA. SARS-CoV-2 specificity was not confirmed for the second-wave clones peaking on day 37. Clones that contracted from day 15 to 85 showed balanced CD4/CD8 phenotypes, whereas a second wave of clones that expanded from day 15 to 37 leaned towards CD4+.

Sequenced input: PBMCs or a T cell subset sorted from them (not recorded which). This chain is built from TRBV2 and TRBJ1-5, with no reliable assignment of the D segment. The TCR was taken from a young man who had mild COVID-19 (a few samples of this study predate the infection). The sample titles of this study are shuffled in the database, so cell type and time point are left out; the donor was told from shared clones. The nucleotide sequence reads TGTGCCAGCAGTAAAGGACTCGGCCAGAGCCAGCCCCAGCATTTT. The resulting protein is CASSKGLGQSQPQHF.